These 9 T cell receptor beta chains originate from one sample sequenced in a study of blood T cell repertoires in COVID-19. The data were produced by immunoSEQ multiplex PCR, yet TCRdb's version contains in-frame clones alone and is incomplete. The sample has about 190,000 clones, 86% seen once. Material for sequencing was PBMCs or T cells enriched from blood (not recorded which). The receptor source for this set is a woman in her thirties or forties in a cohort exposed to, infected with or recovered from COVID-19 (not recorded which).

The CDR3 DNA reads TGTGCCAGCAGTTATAGGGGCGTAGCCAGATCTGGGGCCAACGTCCTGACTTTC. Protein product: CASSYRGVARSGANVLTF. The gene calls are TRBV6-2 or TRBV6-3 and TRBJ2-6, with D maybe TRBD1 (5 bases). CDR1 and CDR2 (germline): MNHEY, SVGEGT. Trimming took off 3 bases at V and 1 base at J, with 16 bases between the two ends. This CDR3 is built from 18 residues.

This chain connects TRBV7-9 to TRBJ2-3; a possible D gene is TRBD2 (5 bases). V lost 5 bases to trimming and J lost 1 base, with 13 bases between them. This CDR3 is built from 15 residues. Looked up from germline, CDR1 is SEHNR and CDR2 is FQNEAQ (reference sequence). The CDR3 sequence: CASSLTRLRTDTQYF. The CDR3 DNA is TGTGCCAGCAGCCTTACTAGGCTACGCACAGATACGCAGTATTTT. The full variable domain, its missing parts supplied by reference TRBV7-9 and TRBJ2-3, is DTGVSQNPRHKITKRGQNVTFRCDPISEHNRLYWYRQTLGQGPEFLTYFQNEAQLEKSRLLSDRFSAERPKGSFSTLEIQRTEQGDSAMYLCASSLTRLRTDTQYFGPGTRLTVL.

The chain couples TRBV6-5 to TRBJ1-1; 7 nucleotides align to TRBD1. Germline trimming cut 8 bases from V and 1 base from J; bases unmatched to any gene: 4. The CDR3 has 13 residues. CDR1 is MNHEY and CDR2 is SVGAGI in the germline V gene. CDR3 sequence reads: CASLGQRNTEAFF. In nucleotides, the CDR3 is TGTGCCAGCCTGGGACAGAGGAACACTGAAGCTTTCTTT.

This clone was picked up a small number of times. V gene TRBV7-2 combines with J gene TRBJ2-3, with 7 positions matching TRBD2. Germline lookup yields CDR1 SGHTA and CDR2 FQGNSA. The CDR3 sequence is 14 residues long. V was clipped by 1 base and J by 5 bases; unmatched bases: 3. This CDR3 reads CASSLDAGVDTQYF. DNA of the CDR3: TGTGCCAGCAGCTTAGATGCGGGGGTAGATACGCAGTATTTT. Complete variable domain (other parts from reference TRBV7-2 and TRBJ2-3): GAGVSQSPSNKVTEKGKDVELRCDPISGHTALYWYRQSLGQGLEFLIYFQGNSAPDKSGLPSDRFSAERTGGSVSTLTIQRTQQEDSAVYLCASSLDAGVDTQYFGPGTRLTVL.

This sequence joins TRBV28 and TRBJ2-7; D remains unclear. Germline V gives CDR1 MDHEN, CDR2 SYDVKM. V was shortened by 2 bases and J by 4 bases, with 9 bases between the two germline ends. This CDR3 has 13 residues. Written as DNA, the CDR3 is TGTGCCAGCAGTTTAGGGCAGAGTTACGAGCAGTACTTC. This codes for CASSLGQSYEQYF.

The chain combines TRBV7-9 with TRBJ2-7, with D possibly TRBD2 on 6 matching bases. This CDR3 is 13 amino acids long. Germline-derived CDR1 and CDR2 are SEHNR and FQNEAQ (reference sequence). V dropped 5 bases and J dropped 3 bases, with 11 bases sitting between them. CDR3 DNA: TGTGCCAGCAGCCACCGGGGGAACTACGAGCAGTACTTC. It is translated as CASSHRGNYEQYF.

This clone was counted a single time. The chain links TRBV6-5 to TRBJ2-7; 8 bases fit TRBD2. Germline V gene lookup returns CDR1 MNHEY and CDR2 SVGAGI. V gave up 6 bases and J gave up 2 bases; unmatched junction bases: 9. The CDR3 has 15 amino acids. For the CDR3, the DNA is TGTGCCAGCAGCCTCGGGAGGGACTTGGCCTACGAGCAGTACTTC. Translation gives CASSLGRDLAYEQYF.

The chain uses TRBV12-3 or TRBV12-4 and TRBJ1-1; the D is unclear. CDR3 length equals 13 residues. Trimming stripped 0 bases from V and 0 bases from J, with 2 bases between. The CDR3 region is CASSLAMNTEAFF. CDR3 DNA sequence: TGTGCCAGCAGTTTAGCTATGAACACTGAAGCTTTCTTT.

This clone was seen once. V and J are TRBV7-9 and TRBJ1-2; D ambiguous. CDR1 and CDR2 (germline): SEHNR, FQNEAQ (reference sequence). This CDR3 comprises 12 residues. V dropped 3 bases and J dropped 4 bases, with 6 bases sitting between them. The CDR3 loop reads CASSLESYGYTF. The CDR3 bases are TGTGCCAGCAGCTTGGAGAGCTATGGCTACACCTTC.